The 14 T cell receptor beta chains in this list originate from one sample, sequenced in a study of shared clonotypes between healthy human individuals. Profiling relied on immunoSEQ multiplex PCR, and the TCRdb table lists in-frame clones only, not all of them. The table lists approximately 500,000 clones, 90% to 96% of them singletons. Specimen: naive CD4+ T cells sorted from blood. As for subset: CD45RA+ positively selected. The receptors were sampled from a woman in her 30s in good health.

The chain is built from TRBV5-1 and TRBJ1-2; no reliable D call. The germline V and J ends were trimmed by 5 bases and 5 bases, with 22 bases remaining between them. The CDR3 sequence is 16 residues long. Germline V lookup: CDR1 SGHRS, CDR2 YFSETQ. This CDR3 is CASSLTSQTETYGYTF. CDR3 nucleotides: TGCGCCAGCAGTTTGACTAGCCAAACAGAGACTTATGGCTACACCTTC.

This clone was seen more than once but under ten times. The chain links TRBV28 to TRBJ1-3; no clear D. V lost 6 bases to trimming and J lost 4 bases, with 1 base between them. The CDR3 loop spans 10 amino acids. Germline V CDR1 and CDR2: MDHEN, SYDVKM. The CDR3 nucleotides read TGTGCCAGCAGCGGAAACACCATATATTTT. This gives the protein CASSGNTIYF.

The chain couples TRBV6-1 to TRBJ1-1, with 7 bases fitting TRBD1. Germline V lookup: CDR1 MNHNS, CDR2 SASEGT. The CDR3 is 14 residues long. V lost 5 bases, J lost 1 base, and 4 bases stayed unmatched. Written as DNA, the CDR3 is TGTGCCAGCAGTCCACGACAGGGGAACACTGAAGCTTTCTTT. Translation gives CASSPRQGNTEAFF.

The CDR3 coding sequence is TGTGCCACCAGCACCGGGGGTAGTGAAAAACTGTTTTTT. Amino acids: CATSTGGSEKLFF. The chain employs TRBV15 and TRBJ1-4; D might be TRBD1 (5 bases). In germline, CDR1 is LNHNV, CDR2 YYDKDF (reference sequence). Trimming took off 4 bases at V and 7 bases at J, with 10 bases between the two ends. This CDR3 comprises 13 residues.

The chain employs TRBV5-5 and TRBJ2-7, with 9 bases fitting TRBD1. J was trimmed by 6 bases and V by 2 bases; bases with no gene match: 6. Looked up from germline, CDR1 is SGHKS and CDR2 is YYEKEE (reference sequence). The CDR3 sequence is 14 residues long. CDR3 protein: CASSFWTGASEQYF. CDR3 sequence (DNA): TGTGCCAGCAGCTTTTGGACAGGGGCGAGCGAGCAGTACTTC.

The chain employs TRBV6-6 and TRBJ2-5; D not resolved. CDR1 and CDR2 from the germline V gene are MNHNY and SVGAGI (reference sequence). Trimming stripped 2 bases from V and 2 bases from J, with 9 bases between. The CDR3 is made up of 14 amino acids. The CDR3, as DNA: TGTGCCAGCAGTTACGATGTGGGGCAAGAGACCCAGTACTTC. Translation gives CASSYDVGQETQYF.

Comments on this clone: Its ends do not fully match the called genes, so a read error is possible. The chain links TRBV6-5 to TRBJ2-3, with unresolved D. CDR1 is MNHEY, CDR2 SVGAGI, per germline. The CDR3 loop spans 15 amino acids. The CDR3 DNA reads TGTGCCAGCAGACAACAAACCGTGGACGAAGATACGCAATATTTT. It codes for CASRQQTVDEDTQYF.

This clone was counted a single time. J is TRBJ2-5 and V is TRBV5-1, with D unclear. The CDR3 is 13 amino acids. Germline loops: CDR1 SGHRS, CDR2 YFSETQ. The germline V and J ends were trimmed by 6 bases and 1 base, with 10 bases remaining between them. The CDR3 loop reads CASNRGTQETQYF. CDR3 in DNA: TGCGCCAGCAATCGCGGTACCCAAGAGACCCAGTACTTC. Full variable domain (remainder filled in from reference TRBV5-1 and TRBJ2-5): KAGVTQTPRYLIKTRGQQVTLSCSPISGHRSVSWYQQTPGQGLQFLFEYFSETQRNKGNFPGRFSGRQFSNSRSEMNVSTLELGDSALYLCASNRGTQETQYFGPGTRLLVL.

The chain is built from TRBV7-3 and TRBJ1-1, with D unclear. Germline V lookup: CDR1 SGHTA, CDR2 FQGTGA. There are 18 residues in the CDR3. V lost 2 bases and J lost 0, with 19 bases in between. Here the CDR3 DNA reads TGTGCCAGCAGCTTAGGGCTGTCAGGATGGGAAATGAACACTGAAGCTTTCTTT. Protein sequence: CASSLGLSGWEMNTEAFF. Together with reference TRBV7-3 and TRBJ1-1, the CDR3 gives the full variable domain: GAGVSQTPSNKVTEKGKYVELRCDPISGHTALYWYRQSLGQGPEFLIYFQGTGAADDSGLPNDRFFAVRPEGSVSTLKIQRTERGDSAVYLCASSLGLSGWEMNTEAFFGQGTRLTVV.

The V and J genes are TRBV6-6 and TRBJ2-1, with 12 positions matching TRBD1. Germline V gene sequence: CDR1 MNHNY, CDR2 SVGAGI (reference sequence). The CDR3 runs to 16 residues. J was trimmed by 7 bases and V by 5 bases; bases with no gene match: 9. The CDR3 nucleotides read TGTGCCAGCAGTCCTCCGGGACAGGGGGCTTGGAATGAGCAGTTCTTC. Translated, it gives CASSPPGQGAWNEQFF.

The chain combines TRBV5-1 with TRBJ2-1; 13 bases line up with TRBD2. The CDR3 has 16 amino acids. CDR1 is SGHRS and CDR2 is YFSETQ in the germline V gene. J gave up 6 bases and V 4 bases, and 7 bases lay outside the gene matches. The CDR3 DNA reads as TGCGCCAGCAGCCGGCCGGGACTAGCGGGATTCAATGAGCAGTTCTTC. Its translation: CASSRPGLAGFNEQFF.

The chain recombines TRBV18 with TRBJ1-5, with 10 bases fitting TRBD1. V lost 2 bases and J lost 3; bases outside the gene matches: 1. Germline V lookup: CDR1 KGHSH, CDR2 LQKENI. This CDR3 spans 15 amino acids. The CDR3 DNA follows: TGTGCCAGCTCACCAGGGACAGGGGTCAATCAGCCCCAGCATTTT. Its protein is CASSPGTGVNQPQHF.

V gene TRBV7-8 combines with J gene TRBJ1-5, with TRBD1 matching 8 bases. Germline V CDR1 and CDR2: SGHVS, FQNEAQ. The trim removed 1 base at V and 7 bases at J, leaving 9 bases unmatched. The CDR3 covers 16 residues. The CDR3, as DNA: TGTGCCAGCAGCTTAGAGGGCAGGACAGGGAGGCAGCCCCAGCATTTT. Translation: CASSLEGRTGRQPQHF.

The chain carries TRBV4-2 and TRBJ2-7; D possibly corresponds to TRBD2 (7 bases). Germline V gene sequence: CDR1 LGHNA, CDR2 YNFKEQ. V shed 5 bases and J shed 3 bases, with 17 bases lying between them. The CDR3 extends over 15 amino acids. DNA for the CDR3: TGTGCCAGCAGCTCTGGGGGCGGGAGAGTCTACGAGCAGTACTTC. Translated: CASSSGGGRVYEQYF.